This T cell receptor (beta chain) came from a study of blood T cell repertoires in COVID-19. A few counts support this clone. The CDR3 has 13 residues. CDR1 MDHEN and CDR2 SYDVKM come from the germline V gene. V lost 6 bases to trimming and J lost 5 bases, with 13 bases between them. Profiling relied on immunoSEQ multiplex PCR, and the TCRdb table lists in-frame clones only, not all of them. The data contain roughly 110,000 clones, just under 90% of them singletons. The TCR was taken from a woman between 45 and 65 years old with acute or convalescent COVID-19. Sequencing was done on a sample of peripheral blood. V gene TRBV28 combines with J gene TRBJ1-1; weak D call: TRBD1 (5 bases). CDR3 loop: CASSPTDTTEAFF. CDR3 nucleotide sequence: TGTGCCAGCAGCCCAACGGACACGACTGAAGCTTTCTTT.